Each of the 25 T cell receptor beta chains below was sequenced from the same sample in a study of T cell repertoires in cytomegalovirus infection. TCRdb itself ran the reads through MiXCR, one entry per CDR3 protein. The sample lists approximately 180,000 distinct CDR3 sequences, roughly 15% occurring once. Sequenced input: CD8+ T cells from PBMCs. The receptors here all came from a human donor in good health (CMV status not recorded). Some clones in this sample may be carry-over from other donors' samples.

V gene TRBV7-2 combines with J gene TRBJ1-1; weak D call: TRBD1 (5 bases). V lost 2 bases to trimming and J lost 0 bases, with 13 bases between them. CDR1 is SGHTA and CDR2 is FQGNSA in the germline V gene. The CDR3 contains 16 residues. CDR3 nucleotides: TGTGCCAGCAGCTTAAGGCAAGGGGCGATGAACACTGAAGCTTTCTTT. The encoded protein is CASSLRQGAMNTEAFF.

The rearrangement joins TRBV11-2 to TRBJ1-1; D is uncertain. Deletions cut 2 bases from V and 7 bases from J, with 8 bases between. Germline CDR1 is SGHAT and CDR2 is FQNNGV. This CDR3 has 12 residues. CDR3 protein: CASSLFPFEAFF. DNA for the CDR3: TGTGCCAGCAGCTTATTCCCCTTTGAAGCTTTCTTT.

This clonotype has a handful of counts. The rearrangement uses TRBV7-2 and TRBJ2-2; 8 bases fit TRBD1. The CDR3 consists of 14 residues. With 7 bases clipped from V and 5 bases from J, the junction kept 6 bases outside the gene matches. CDR1 and CDR2 from the germline V gene are SGHTA and FQGNSA. CDR3: CASNAGGATGELFF. DNA of the CDR3: TGTGCCAGCAATGCAGGGGGCGCAACCGGGGAGCTGTTTTTT.

The V and J genes are TRBV20-1 and TRBJ2-1, with 9 bases fitting TRBD2. The germline V gene encodes CDR1 DFQATT and CDR2 SNEGSKA (reference sequence). The CDR3 contains 15 residues. J lost 13 bases, V lost 3 bases, and 16 bases had no gene match. CDR3 DNA sequence: TGCAGTGCTAGGGGGGCCCGGGAACCTAGCGGGGTTCAGTTCTTC. This translates into CSARGAREPSGVQFF.

A few counts support this clonotype. The chain uses TRBV12-3 or TRBV12-4 and TRBJ2-2; TRBD1 matches at 11 bases. The CDR3 consists of 14 residues. Losses at the gene ends were 8 bases for V and 4 bases for J; bases not matched to a gene: 3. The CDR3 DNA is TGTGCCAGCTCTGGGACAGGGGGCACCGGGGAGCTGTTTTTT. Residues: CASSGTGGTGELFF.

The chain links TRBV28 to TRBJ2-6; TRBD1 or TRBD2 may be the D gene (5 bases each). Looked up from germline, CDR1 is MDHEN and CDR2 is SYDVKM. V lost 2 bases to trimming and J lost 1 base, with 21 bases between them. This CDR3 contains 20 residues. DNA for the CDR3: TGTGCCAGCAGTTTAGTTTTTGAGGGACGGGCTTTTTCTGGGGCCAACGTCCTGACTTTC. Its protein is CASSLVFEGRAFSGANVLTF.

The genes are TRBV20-1 and TRBJ1-4; D possibly corresponds to TRBD1 (5 bases). Germline CDR1 and CDR2: DFQATT and SNEGSKA (reference sequence). The CDR3 length is 13 residues. The V end was cut by 5 bases, the J end by 4 bases, with 11 bases between. CDR3 in amino acids: CSAAGVYNEKLFF. The CDR3, as DNA: TGCAGTGCTGCGGGGGTGTATAATGAAAAACTGTTTTTT.

As DNA, the CDR3 is TGCAGTGCTCGACAGGGAAATGAGCAGTTCTTC. Translation: CSARQGNEQFF. The V gene is TRBV20-1, the J gene TRBJ2-1, with 7 nucleotides matching TRBD1. The CDR3 loop spans 11 amino acids. V lost 5 bases and J lost 7; bases outside the gene matches: 2. Germline V gives CDR1 DFQATT, CDR2 SNEGSKA (reference sequence).

The chain is built from TRBV12-5 and TRBJ2-2; perhaps TRBD2 as D (5 bases). The V and J ends lost 0 bases and 8 bases respectively, with 7 bases between them. CDR3 size: 13 residues. The germline V gene has CDR1 LGHNT and CDR2 FRNRAP. The CDR3: CASGLVGRGELFF. CDR3 DNA: TGTGCTAGTGGTTTGGTAGGGAGAGGGGAGCTGTTTTTT.

In its sample, this clonotype was seen a few times. The chain uses TRBV12-3 or TRBV12-4 and TRBJ2-3; D not certain. This CDR3 contains 13 residues. Trimming stripped 5 bases from V and 2 bases from J, with 8 bases between. CDR3 amino acids: CASSPRTTDTQYF. CDR3 in DNA: TGTGCCAGCAGTCCCCGAACCACAGATACGCAGTATTTT.

This clonotype was seen a few times. This chain joins TRBV25-1 and TRBJ2-5; D not resolved. V lost 6 bases and J lost 8, with 10 bases in between. The CDR3 covers 11 residues. From germline, CDR1 is MGHDK and CDR2 SYGVNS. For the CDR3, the DNA is TGTGCCAGCAGCGATCAACGTACCCAGTACTTC. Translation gives CASSDQRTQYF.

This sequence joins TRBV7-6 and TRBJ1-3, with D possibly matching TRBD1 (6 bases). This CDR3 comprises 17 residues. From germline, CDR1 is SGHVS and CDR2 FNYEAQ. The V end lost 1 base, the J end lost 4 bases, and 17 bases lay between the germline ends. CDR3 in DNA: TGTGCCAGCAGCTTAGAGGGGGGGGAAGATATCGGAAACACCATATATTTT. Translated, it gives CASSLEGGEDIGNTIYF.

J is TRBJ2-7 and V is TRBV7-9, with D possibly TRBD1 on 6 matching bases. This CDR3 is 13 amino acids long. V was trimmed by 5 bases and J by 5 bases, leaving 13 bases between them. CDR1 and CDR2 from the germline V gene are SEHNR and FQNEAQ (reference sequence). CDR3 sequence (DNA): TGTGCCAGCAGCCTCCAACAGGGAAACGAGCAGTACTTC. This encodes CASSLQQGNEQYF.

The table lists this clonotype with a few counts. CDR3 DNA sequence: TGTGCCAGCAGCGGACAGGGACTGGAAGCTTTCTTT. It translates to CASSGQGLEAFF. The V and J genes are TRBV7-6 and TRBJ1-1; 8 bases line up with TRBD1. V shed 5 bases and J 8 bases; nucleotides not matched to a gene: 4. This CDR3 region has 12 residues. The germline V gene encodes CDR1 SGHVS and CDR2 FNYEAQ.

In its sample, this clonotype was seen a few times. The rearrangement joins TRBV28 to TRBJ2-1; 7 nucleotides line up with TRBD1. The germline V gene encodes CDR1 MDHEN and CDR2 SYDVKM. The CDR3 contains 14 residues. J lost 3 bases, V lost 3 bases, and 2 bases had no gene match. The CDR3 region has the DNA TGTGCCAGCAGTTTCCCAGGGGGCTACAATGAGCAGTTCTTC. Encoded protein: CASSFPGGYNEQFF.

This clonotype was observed a handful of times. The V and J genes are TRBV20-1 and TRBJ2-1; tentative D call: TRBD1 (6 bases). V was pared by 2 bases and J by 10 bases, with 24 bases between. This CDR3 contains 16 residues. Germline V gene data show CDR1 as DFQATT and CDR2 as SNEGSKA (reference sequence). Written as DNA, the CDR3 is TGCAGTGCTAGACGCCGGGACAACCGTCGAGAACTAGAGCAGTTCTTC. Residues: CSARRRDNRRELEQFF.

The chain is built from TRBV6-2 or TRBV6-3 and TRBJ1-1; D remains unclear. This CDR3 is built from 15 residues. V lost 6 bases and J lost 1, with 15 bases in between. Germline CDR1 and CDR2: MNHEY and SVGEGT. CDR3 protein: CASSPVRVANTEAFF. The CDR3, as DNA: TGTGCCAGCAGCCCCGTGAGGGTCGCGAACACTGAAGCTTTCTTT.

The CDR3 loop is CASSRDGGVTDTQYF. CDR3 sequence (DNA): TGTGCCAGCAGCCGGGACGGGGGGGTCACAGATACGCAGTATTTT. The chain has TRBV11-2 and TRBJ2-3; 8 nucleotides align to TRBD2. The CDR3 runs 15 residues. V was pared by 5 bases and J by 2 bases, with 6 bases of the junction left unmatched. Germline CDR1 is SGHAT and CDR2 is FQNNGV. Full variable domain (outside the CDR3, taken from reference TRBV11-2 and TRBJ2-3): EAGVAQSPRYKIIEKRQSVAFWCNPISGHATLYWYQQILGQGPKLLIQFQNNGVVDDSQLPKDRFSAERLKGVDSTLKIQPAKLEDSAVYLCASSRDGGVTDTQYFGPGTRLTVL.

Points on this clonotype: This likely comes from a read error, as the CDR3 has no conserved phenylalanine or tryptophan at its end. The gene calls are TRBV7-2 and TRBJ2-5; D may be TRBD2 (5 bases). V lost 2 bases and J lost 4, with 11 bases in between. This CDR3 contains 14 residues. Germline assignment: CDR1 SGHTA and CDR2 FQGNSA. The CDR3 loop is CASSLLAPRETQYL. DNA of the CDR3: TGTGCCAGCAGCTTACTAGCCCCGAGAGAGACCCAGTACTTA.

The chain links TRBV27 to TRBJ2-3; D remains unclear. Trimming left V 1 base short and J 2 bases short, with 13 bases between. Germline-derived CDR1 and CDR2 are MNHEY and SMNVEV (reference sequence). The CDR3 runs 16 residues. The CDR3 reads CASSLFSRVDTDTQYF. The CDR3 nucleotides read TGTGCCAGCAGTTTATTCTCCCGAGTCGACACAGATACGCAGTATTTT.

The V and J genes are TRBV20-1 and TRBJ1-2, with 7 nucleotides matching TRBD1. Losses at the gene ends were 0 bases for V and 4 bases for J; bases not matched to a gene: 11. CDR1 is DFQATT, CDR2 SNEGSKA, per germline (reference sequence). The CDR3 runs to 16 residues. The CDR3 nucleotides read TGCAGTGCTAGAGATGTTCAAAGGGCAGGGGGCTATGGCTACACCTTC. It codes for CSARDVQRAGGYGYTF.

This clonotype was seen ten or more times. The chain carries TRBV7-2 and TRBJ1-2; TRBD1 is a possible D gene (6 bases). V was shortened by 5 bases and J by 3 bases, with 10 bases between the two germline ends. There are 13 residues in the CDR3. Germline loops: CDR1 SGHTA, CDR2 FQGNSA. The CDR3 spells CASSGGQYYGYTF. The CDR3 region has the DNA TGTGCCAGCAGCGGGGGCCAGTACTATGGCTACACCTTC.

This clonotype was detected only a few times. As DNA, the CDR3 is TGTGCCAGCAACTCCCGGGACAGGGGTCTCTATGGCTACACCTTC. It is translated as CASNSRDRGLYGYTF. V and J are TRBV12-3 or TRBV12-4 and TRBJ1-2, with TRBD1 matching 10 bases. V dropped 7 bases and J dropped 4; count of bases not matched to a gene: 9. The CDR3 covers 15 residues.

This clonotype was detected a few times. V is TRBV5-6 and J is TRBJ1-5, with D possibly matching TRBD1 (5 bases). The length of the CDR3 is 10 residues. Trimming stripped 10 bases from V and 7 bases from J, with 9 bases between. Germline CDR1 SGHDT, CDR2 YYEEEE. CDR3 bases: TGTGCCGCCCCAGGGCAGCCCCAGCATTTT. Its translation is CAAPGQPQHF.

This sequence joins TRBV6-8 and TRBJ2-1, with 8 bases identical to TRBD2. Germline V lookup: CDR1 MNHGY, CDR2 SAAAGT. The CDR3 contains 17 residues. Trimming cost V 7 bases and J 8 bases; bases outside gene matches: 19. CDR3 amino acids: CASNIGTRSFFGDEQFF. The CDR3 DNA sequence: TGTGCCAGCAACATAGGGACTAGATCGTTCTTCGGGGATGAGCAGTTCTTC.